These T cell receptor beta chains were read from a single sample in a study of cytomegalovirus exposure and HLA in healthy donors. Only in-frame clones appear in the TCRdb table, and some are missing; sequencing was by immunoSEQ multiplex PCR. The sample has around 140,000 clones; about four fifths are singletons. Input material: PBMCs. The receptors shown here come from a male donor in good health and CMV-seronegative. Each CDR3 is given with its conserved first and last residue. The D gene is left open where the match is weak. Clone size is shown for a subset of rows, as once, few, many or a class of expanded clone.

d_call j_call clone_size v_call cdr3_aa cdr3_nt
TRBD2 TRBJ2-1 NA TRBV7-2 CASSFWRGGSSYNEQFF TGTGCCAGCAGCTTCTGGCGGGGGGGGAGCTCCTACAATGAGCAGTTCTTC
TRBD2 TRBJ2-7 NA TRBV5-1 CASSDSGGAPHEQYF TGCGCCAGCAGCGATAGCGGGGGGGCCCCCCACGAGCAGTACTTC
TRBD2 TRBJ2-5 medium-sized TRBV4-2 CASSQVASGGPETQYF TGTGCCAGCAGCCAAGTAGCTAGCGGGGGACCTGAGACCCAGTACTTC
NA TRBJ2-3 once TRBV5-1 CASSAGQGGFTDTQYF TGCGCCAGCAGCGCTGGACAGGGAGGGTTCACAGATACGCAGTATTTT
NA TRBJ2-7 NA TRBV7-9 CASSFTSQGEQYF TGTGCCAGCAGCTTCACTTCGCAGGGTGAGCAGTACTTC
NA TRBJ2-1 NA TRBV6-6 CASSGRGSYNEQFF TGTGCCAGCAGTGGACGGGGCTCCTACAATGAGCAGTTCTTC
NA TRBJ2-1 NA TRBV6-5 CASSYGANNEQFF TGTGCCAGCAGTTATGGGGCAAACAATGAGCAGTTCTTC
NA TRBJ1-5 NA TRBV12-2 CASRFNGTGESSNQPQHF TGTGCAAGTCGCTTTAACGGGACAGGCGAGAGTAGCAATCAGCCCCAGCATTTT
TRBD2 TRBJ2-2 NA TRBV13 CASSLWTSGKDTGELFF TGTGCCAGCAGCTTATGGACTAGCGGTAAAGATACCGGGGAGCTGTTTTTT
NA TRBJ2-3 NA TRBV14 CASSQVRTYTDTQYF TGTGCCAGCAGCCAAGTAAGGACATACACAGATACGCAGTATTTT
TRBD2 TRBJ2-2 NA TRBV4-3 CASSQGQRGAANTGELFF TGCGCCAGCAGCCAAGGTCAGCGGGGGGCCGCGAACACCGGGGAGCTGTTTTTT
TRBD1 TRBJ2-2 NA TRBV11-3 CASSRQGVGELFF TGTGCCAGCAGCAGACAGGGGGTCGGGGAGCTGTTTTTT
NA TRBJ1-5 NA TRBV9 CASSVEGGEQPQHF TGTGCCAGCAGCGTAGAGGGAGGGGAACAGCCCCAGCATTTT
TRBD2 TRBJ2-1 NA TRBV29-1 CSVVAAGVNNEQFF TGCAGCGTTGTGGCTGCGGGGGTTAACAATGAGCAGTTCTTC
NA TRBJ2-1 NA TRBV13 CASSLALTGNEQFF TGTGCCAGCAGCTTAGCCCTGACTGGGAATGAGCAGTTCTTC
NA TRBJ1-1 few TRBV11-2 CASSSQRISLSGTEAFF TGTGCCAGCAGCTCTCAAAGGATTTCTCTTAGCGGCACTGAAGCTTTCTTT
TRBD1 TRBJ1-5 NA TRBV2 CASTQGPGWPQHF TGTGCCAGCACACAGGGGCCGGGTTGGCCCCAGCATTTT
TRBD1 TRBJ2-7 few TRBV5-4 CASSFGTGVHEQYF TGTGCCAGCAGCTTCGGGACAGGGGTACACGAGCAGTACTTC
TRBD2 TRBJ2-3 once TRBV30 CAWSVSRTSGDHTQYF TGTGCCTGGAGTGTATCCCGGACTAGCGGGGATCATACGCAGTATTTT
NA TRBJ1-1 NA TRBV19 CASSIYAGGLNTEAFF TGTGCCAGTAGTATTTATGCGGGAGGCCTGAACACTGAAGCTTTCTTT
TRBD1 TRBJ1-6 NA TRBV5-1 CASSPIRTGLNSPLHF TGCGCCAGCAGCCCGATACGGACAGGGCTGAATTCACCCCTCCACTTT
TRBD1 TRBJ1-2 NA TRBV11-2 CASSPGTDQTGYTF TGTGCCAGCAGCCCCGGGACAGATCAGACTGGCTACACCTTC
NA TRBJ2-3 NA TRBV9 CASSVAKAGPDTDTQYF TGTGCCAGCAGCGTAGCTAAGGCGGGCCCTGACACAGATACGCAGTATTTT
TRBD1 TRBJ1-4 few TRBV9 CASSGDTGGREKLFF TGTGCCAGCAGCGGCGATACAGGGGGTCGTGAAAAACTGTTTTTT
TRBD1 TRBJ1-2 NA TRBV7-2 CASSERRGDGYTF TGTGCCAGCAGCGAACGCAGGGGGGATGGCTACACCTTC
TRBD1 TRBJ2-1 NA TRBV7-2 CASSPDRGHNEQFF TGTGCCAGCAGTCCCGACAGGGGCCACAATGAGCAGTTCTTC
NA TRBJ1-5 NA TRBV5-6 CASTLGGDQPQHF TGTGCCAGCACCTTGGGCGGGGATCAGCCCCAGCATTTT
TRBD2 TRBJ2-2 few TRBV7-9 CASTTGTSLNTGELFF TGTGCCAGCACCACCGGGACTAGCCTTAACACCGGGGAGCTGTTTTTT
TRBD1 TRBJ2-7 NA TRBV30 CAWVGTGGTYEQYF TGTGCCTGGGTAGGGACAGGGGGTACCTACGAGCAGTACTTC
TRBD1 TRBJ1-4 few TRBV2 CAGERQGEGKLFF TGTGCCGGGGAACGACAGGGGGAAGGAAAACTGTTTTTT
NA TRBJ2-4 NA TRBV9 CASSVAPGAKNIQYF TGTGCCAGCAGCGTAGCACCAGGGGCCAAAAACATTCAGTACTTC
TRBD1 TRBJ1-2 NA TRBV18 CASSATGGVDGYTF TGTGCCAGCTCAGCTACAGGGGGCGTGGATGGCTACACCTTC
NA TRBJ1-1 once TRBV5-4 CASSRGSGEWEYTEAFF TGTGCCAGCAGCCGAGGGTCGGGGGAGTGGGAGTACACTGAAGCTTTCTTT
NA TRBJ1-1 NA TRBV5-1 CASSFPNMNTEAFF TGCGCCAGCAGCTTCCCCAACATGAACACTGAAGCTTTCTTT
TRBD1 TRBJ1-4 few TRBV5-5 CASSWTGGLNEKLFF TGTGCCAGCAGCTGGACAGGGGGACTTAATGAAAAACTGTTTTTT
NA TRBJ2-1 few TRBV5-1 CASRGYNEQFF TGCGCCAGCCGGGGGTACAATGAGCAGTTCTTC
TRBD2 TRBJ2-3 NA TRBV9 CASSTHGGSSGGRADTQYF TGTGCCAGCAGCACCCACGGCGGGTCTAGCGGGGGTCGTGCAGATACGCAGTATTTT
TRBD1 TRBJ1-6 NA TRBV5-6 CASNPRDSLNSPLHF TGTGCCAGCAACCCCCGGGACAGCCTGAATTCACCCCTCCACTTT
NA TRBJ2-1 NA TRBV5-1 CARPRGCSYNEQFF TGCGCCAGGCCCAGGGGTTGCTCCTACAATGAGCAGTTCTTC
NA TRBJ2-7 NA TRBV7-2 CASSLNPGSSYEQYF TGTGCCAGCAGCTTAAATCCAGGCAGCTCCTACGAGCAGTACTTC